This T cell receptor (beta chain) was captured in a study of cytomegalovirus exposure and HLA in healthy donors. This clone was detected only a few times. Amplification used 60 Vbeta primers and 13 Jbeta primers. Clones were read by immunoSEQ multiplex PCR, and TCRdb kept only the in-frame ones, dropping some. The sample carries 55,000 to 75,000 clones, approximately 70% recorded once. Sequencing was done on a sample of PBMCs. The receptor was derived from a man aged 35 to 55 in good health and CMV-seropositive.

This CDR3 reads CASSGPGTTSTEAFF. The CDR3 DNA sequence: TGTGCCAGCTCAGGACCCGGGACAACTTCCACGGAAGCTTTCTTT. The rearrangement uses TRBV18 and TRBJ1-1; TRBD1 is a possible D gene (6 bases). This CDR3 is built from 15 residues. The germline V gene encodes CDR1 KGHSH and CDR2 LQKENI. Trimming removed 5 bases from V and 8 bases from J, with 21 bases in between.